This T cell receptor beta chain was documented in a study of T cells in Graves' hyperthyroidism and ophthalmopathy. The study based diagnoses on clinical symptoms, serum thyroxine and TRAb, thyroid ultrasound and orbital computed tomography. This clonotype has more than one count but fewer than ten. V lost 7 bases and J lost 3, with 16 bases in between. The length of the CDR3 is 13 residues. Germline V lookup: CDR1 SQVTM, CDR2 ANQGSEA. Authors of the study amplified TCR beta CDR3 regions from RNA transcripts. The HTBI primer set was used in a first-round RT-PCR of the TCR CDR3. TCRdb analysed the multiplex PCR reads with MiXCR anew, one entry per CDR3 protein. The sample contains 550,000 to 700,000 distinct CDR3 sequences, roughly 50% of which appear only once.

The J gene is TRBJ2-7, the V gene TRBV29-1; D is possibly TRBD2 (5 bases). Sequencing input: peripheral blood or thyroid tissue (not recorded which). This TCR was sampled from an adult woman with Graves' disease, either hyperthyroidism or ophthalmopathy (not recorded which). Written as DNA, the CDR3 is TGCAGCGCGGCCTTAGGAAGCGGCTACGAGCAGTACTTC. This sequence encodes CSAALGSGYEQYF.